Below are 32 T cell receptor beta chains sequenced from a single sample in a study of blood T cell repertoires in COVID-19. The data were produced by immunoSEQ multiplex PCR, yet TCRdb's version contains in-frame clones alone and is incomplete. The table includes more than 200,000 clones, around 86% detected once. The sequencing input was PBMCs or T cells enriched from blood (not recorded which). The receptors were gathered from a woman aged 45 to 65 who had recovered from COVID-19.

The chain employs TRBV11-2 and TRBJ2-1; 12 nucleotides match TRBD2. CDR1 and CDR2 from the germline V gene are SGHAT and FQNNGV. Trimming cost V 5 bases and J 3 bases; bases outside gene matches: 11. This CDR3 contains 18 residues. The CDR3: CASSARTSGTKIYNEQFF. In DNA form, the CDR3 reads TGTGCCAGCAGCGCTCGGACTAGCGGGACAAAAATCTACAATGAGCAGTTCTTC. The full variable domain, completed using reference TRBV11-2 and TRBJ2-1, is EAGVAQSPRYKIIEKRQSVAFWCNPISGHATLYWYQQILGQGPKLLIQFQNNGVVDDSQLPKDRFSAERLKGVDSTLKIQPAKLEDSAVYLCASSARTSGTKIYNEQFFGPGTRLTVL.

This chain joins TRBV2 and TRBJ2-1, with TRBD2 as a possible D gene (6 bases). Germline values: CDR1 SNHLY, CDR2 FYNNEI. This CDR3 has 14 residues. V lost 8 bases to trimming and J lost 1 base, with 12 bases between them. CDR3 residues: CASAAGRSYNEQFF. The CDR3 nucleotides are TGTGCCAGCGCTGCGGGAAGATCCTACAATGAGCAGTTCTTC.

In this sample, this clone turned up once. The V gene is TRBV25-1, the J gene TRBJ1-5; D ambiguous. The germline V gene encodes CDR1 MGHDK and CDR2 SYGVNS. Between the trimmed V and J ends, which lost 6 bases and 2 bases, there was a span of 8 bases. This CDR3 has 13 residues. DNA for the CDR3: TGTGCCAGCAGGGGCGGGGGCAATCAGCCCCAGCATTTT. This translates into CASRGGGNQPQHF.

The rearrangement joins TRBV11-2 to TRBJ2-1, with 8 bases aligning to TRBD1. CDR3 size: 17 residues. Germline V CDR1 and CDR2: SGHAT, FQNNGV. Trimming took 6 bases from V and 9 from J; bases not matched to a gene: 19. DNA of the CDR3: TGTGCCAGCAGTGCTCTACCAGGGGGCCCAGGCTACGGTGAGCAGTTCTTC. Translated: CASSALPGGPGYGEQFF.

CDR3 residues: CASSTTVYTEAFF. Here the CDR3 DNA reads TGTGCCAGTAGTACGACAGTCTACACTGAAGCTTTCTTT. This chain connects TRBV19 to TRBJ1-1; possible D gene TRBD1, 5 bases. Germline values: CDR1 LNHDA, CDR2 SQIVND (reference sequence). V lost 4 bases and J 3 bases, leaving 9 bases between the germline ends. This CDR3 has 13 residues.

In nucleotides, the CDR3 is TGTGCCAGCAGTTTAGAGCTAGCGGGAGGCACCTACGAGCAGTACTTC. It specifies CASSLELAGGTYEQYF. The V and J genes are TRBV28 and TRBJ2-7, with 11 bases aligning to TRBD2. The CDR3 runs 16 residues. After removal of 2 bases from V and 2 bases from J, the junction contained 5 bases not matched to a gene. Germline assignment: CDR1 MDHEN and CDR2 SYDVKM. The full variable domain, rest sourced from reference TRBV28 and TRBJ2-7, is DVKVTQSSRYLVKRTGEKVFLECVQDMDHENMFWYRQDPGLGLRLIYFSYDVKMKEKGDIPEGYSVSREKKERFSLILESASTNQTSMYLCASSLELAGGTYEQYFGPGTRLTVT.

The V call is TRBV5-1, the J call TRBJ2-7, with 9 bases aligning to TRBD2. The V gene's germline CDR1 is SGHRS and CDR2 YFSETQ. V trimming: 0 bases; J trimming: 4 bases; junction bases outside the gene matches: 23. The CDR3 totals 21 residues. CDR3 DNA sequence: TGCGCCAGCAGCTTGGCCCGTTTTGGAGCGGGCGGGAGGGCCCTGTATTACGAGCAGTACTTC. It codes for CASSLARFGAGGRALYYEQYF.

This clone has only one observation. Other DNA sequences in the same sample also yield this CDR3. This chain connects TRBV12-3 or TRBV12-4 to TRBJ1-5, with D unclear. Trimming took off 3 bases at V and 1 base at J, with 4 bases between the two ends. The CDR3 totals 13 residues. The CDR3 sequence: CASSLGSNQPQHF. CDR3 DNA sequence: TGTGCCAGCAGTTTGGGCAGCAATCAGCCCCAGCATTTT.

The rearrangement joins TRBV18 to TRBJ1-1; 8 bases line up with TRBD1. The CDR3 runs 12 residues. Germline V lookup: CDR1 KGHSH, CDR2 LQKENI. The trim removed 6 bases at V and 6 bases at J, leaving 3 bases unmatched. CDR3: CASSPDRAEAFF. The CDR3 DNA sequence: TGTGCCAGCTCGCCGGACAGGGCTGAAGCTTTCTTT. Based on the CDR3 plus reference TRBV18 and TRBJ1-1, the full variable domain is NAGVMQNPRHLVRRRGQEARLRCSPMKGHSHVYWYRQLPEEGLKFMVYLQKENIIDESGMPKERFSAEFPKEGPSILRIQQVVRGDSAAYFCASSPDRAEAFFGQGTRLTVV.

The genes are TRBV7-2 and TRBJ1-2; D ambiguous. This CDR3 has 11 amino acids. Germline CDR1 is SGHTA and CDR2 is FQGNSA. Trimming pared 6 bases from V and 5 bases from J, leaving 7 bases between. CDR3 residues: CASRQTYGYTF. Written as DNA, the CDR3 is TGTGCCAGCAGACAGACATATGGCTACACCTTC. The variable domain in full, with the rest retrieved from reference TRBV7-2 and TRBJ1-2, is GAGVSQSPSNKVTEKGKDVELRCDPISGHTALYWYRQSLGQGLEFLIYFQGNSAPDKSGLPSDRFSAERTGGSVSTLTIQRTQQEDSAVYLCASRQTYGYTFGSGTRLTVV.

The chain is built from TRBV7-8 and TRBJ1-1; possible D gene TRBD1, 6 bases. V was pared by 5 bases and J by 8 bases, with 15 bases between. Germline V CDR1 and CDR2: SGHVS, FQNEAQ. This CDR3 is 13 amino acids long. The DNA for the CDR3 is TGTGCCAGCAGCCCCGGGGGGGCGGGAGAAGCTTTCTTT. It yields the protein CASSPGGAGEAFF.

The chain combines TRBV18 with TRBJ2-1; 9 bases are a match to TRBD2. Trimming cost V 3 bases and J 7 bases; bases outside gene matches: 10. The CDR3 has 16 residues. Germline V gives CDR1 KGHSH, CDR2 LQKENI. The CDR3 nucleotides read TGTGCCAGCTCACCGGTGGTAGCGGGAGCGGCTAATGAGCAGTTCTTC. Translating it yields CASSPVVAGAANEQFF. Complete variable domain (other parts from reference TRBV18 and TRBJ2-1): NAGVMQNPRHLVRRRGQEARLRCSPMKGHSHVYWYRQLPEEGLKFMVYLQKENIIDESGMPKERFSAEFPKEGPSILRIQQVVRGDSAAYFCASSPVVAGAANEQFFGPGTRLTVL.

The chain employs TRBV2 and TRBJ1-3, with D possibly TRBD1 on 6 matching bases. The CDR3 covers 15 residues. V gave up 6 bases and J gave up 1 base, with 13 bases separating them. Germline V gene sequence: CDR1 SNHLY, CDR2 FYNNEI. As DNA, the CDR3 is TGTGCCAGCAGGACTCAGGGGTTTTCTGGAAACACCATATATTTT. It yields the protein CASRTQGFSGNTIYF.

The rearrangement links TRBV7-6 to TRBJ2-7; TRBD1 matches 7 bases. J lost 7 bases, V lost 5 bases, and 14 bases had no gene match. Germline lookup yields CDR1 SGHVS and CDR2 FNYEAQ. The CDR3 runs 15 residues. The CDR3 sequence: CASSRLPRDSKEQYF. The CDR3 DNA reads as TGTGCCAGCAGCAGATTACCCCGGGACAGCAAAGAGCAGTACTTC.

Remarks on this clone: Germline is not matched at one junction end, which may reflect a read error. The V call is TRBV5-4, the J call TRBJ2-6, with D perhaps matching TRBD1 (5 bases). CDR3 size: 15 residues. Germline CDR1 is SGHNT and CDR2 is YYREEE (reference sequence). In DNA, the CDR3 is TGTGCCAGCAGCCGTATTTACTCTGGGGCCAACGTCCTGATTTTC. Protein product: CASSRIYSGANVLIF.

This chain connects TRBV10-2 to TRBJ2-1; 9 nucleotides match TRBD2. This CDR3 region has 15 residues. Germline V CDR1 and CDR2: WSHSY, SAAADI. Trimming took 6 bases from V and 1 from J; bases not matched to a gene: 4. The CDR3 DNA reads as TGCGCCAGCAGGGTTAGCGGGAGTTCCTACAATGAGCAGTTCTTC. It codes for CASRVSGSSYNEQFF.

This clone was counted once. The chain is built from TRBV6-1 and TRBJ2-7; 7 bases are a match to TRBD2. V lost 1 base and J lost 4; bases outside the gene matches: 4. This CDR3 is built from 14 residues. Germline-derived CDR1 and CDR2 are MNHNS and SASEGT. The chain's CDR3 is CASSEGGGFYEQYF. For the CDR3, the DNA is TGTGCCAGCAGTGAAGGGGGGGGATTTTACGAGCAGTACTTC.

The chain recombines TRBV27 with TRBJ2-1; TRBD2 matches at 7 bases. In germline, CDR1 is MNHEY, CDR2 SMNVEV (reference sequence). CDR3 length equals 15 residues. J lost 7 bases, V lost 4 bases, and 10 bases had no gene match. In DNA form, the CDR3 reads TGTGCCAGCAGTTCTCCGAACGGGAGGACTAATGAGCAGTTCTTC. It translates to CASSSPNGRTNEQFF.

The chain links TRBV6-2 or TRBV6-3 to TRBJ2-3, with D possibly being TRBD1 (5 bases). Germline lookup yields CDR1 MNHEY and CDR2 SVGEGT. V was trimmed by 2 bases and J by 4 bases, leaving 10 bases between them. CDR3 length: 14 residues. In DNA form, the CDR3 reads TGTGCCAGCAGTTACAACAGGCTTCCAGATACGCAGTATTTT. It specifies CASSYNRLPDTQYF.

This chain uses TRBV6-1 with TRBJ2-1, with 11 bases aligning to TRBD1. V lost 2 bases to trimming and J lost 5 bases; unmatched junction nucleotides: 5. The length of the CDR3 is 16 residues. The V gene's germline CDR1 is MNHNS and CDR2 SASEGT. This chain's CDR3 is CASSEQDRGPNNEQFF. The CDR3 nucleotides are TGTGCCAGCAGTGAACAGGACAGGGGGCCAAACAATGAGCAGTTCTTC.

This clone was picked up one time. The genes are TRBV5-1 and TRBJ2-3, with TRBD2 identical over 7 bases. The CDR3 runs 14 residues. CDR1 and CDR2 (germline): SGHRS, YFSETQ. The junction had 1 base not matched to a gene; V was cut back by 1 base and J by 2 bases. The DNA for the CDR3 is TGCGCCAGCAGCTTGAGCGGGGACACAGATACGCAGTATTTT. Translation gives CASSLSGDTDTQYF.

This chain joins TRBV12-3 or TRBV12-4 and TRBJ2-7; the D gene is possibly TRBD2 (5 bases). The V end was cut by 1 base, the J end by 5 bases, with 9 bases between. This CDR3 has 13 residues. CDR3 DNA: TGTGCCAGCAGTTTAGGGGCCGGGGACGAGCAGTACTTC. It codes for CASSLGAGDEQYF.

The V call is TRBV11-1, the J call TRBJ1-1; D remains unclear. Germline CDR1 is SGHAT and CDR2 is FQDESV (reference sequence). V was trimmed by 5 bases and J by 1 base, leaving 11 bases between them. The CDR3 covers 14 residues. CDR3 residues: CASSLFGGNTEAFF. CDR3 in DNA: TGTGCCAGCAGCCTATTTGGAGGGAACACTGAAGCTTTCTTT.

As regards this clone: Other DNA sequences in the same sample also yield this CDR3. The V gene is TRBV3-1 (or the pseudogene TRBV3-2), the J gene TRBJ2-7; possible D gene TRBD2, 5 bases. V was cut by 1 base and J by 7 bases, with 8 bases left in between. CDR1 is LGHDT, CDR2 YNNKEL, per germline (reference sequence). CDR3 length: 12 residues. The CDR3 DNA reads TGTGCCAGCAGCCAAGTCTCGGGGGAGCAGTACTTC. Its translation: CASSQVSGEQYF.

This chain uses TRBV7-9 with TRBJ2-1; 11 bases match TRBD2. Germline V gene data show CDR1 as SEHNR and CDR2 as FQNEAQ (reference sequence). The CDR3 totals 15 residues. V gave up 5 bases and J gave up 6 bases; unmatched junction bases: 6. In DNA, the CDR3 is TGTGCCAGCAGCAAACTAGCGGGAGACTCCAATGAGCAGTTCTTC. Its protein is CASSKLAGDSNEQFF.

J is TRBJ1-2 and V is TRBV6-5; 9 bases are shared with TRBD1. The CDR3 consists of 14 residues. CDR1 is MNHEY, CDR2 SVGAGI, per germline. The V gene end was trimmed by 5 bases and the J gene end by 5 bases; junction bases not matched to a gene: 6. The CDR3, as DNA: TGTGCCAGCAGTCCCACGGGACAGGGTTATGGCTACACCTTC. Translation: CASSPTGQGYGYTF.

The rearrangement links TRBV7-2 to TRBJ1-2; 10 nucleotides align to TRBD1. Germline V gene sequence: CDR1 SGHTA, CDR2 FQGNSA. J lost 7 bases, V lost 2 bases, and 7 bases had no gene match. The CDR3 totals 15 residues. The CDR3 DNA reads as TGTGCCAGCAGCTTACGGGGACAGGGGAATAGTGGCTACACCTTC. This gives the protein CASSLRGQGNSGYTF.

J is TRBJ1-4 and V is TRBV2; D is perhaps TRBD1 (5 bases). CDR1 is SNHLY, CDR2 FYNNEI, per germline. Trimming shortened V by 8 bases and J by 8 bases, and 15 bases separated the two germline ends. The CDR3 contains 13 residues. The CDR3 DNA is TGTGCCAGCGGCAAGGAACGGGGGGAAAAACTGTTTTTT. The encoded protein is CASGKERGEKLFF. The full variable domain, completed using reference TRBV2 and TRBJ1-4, is EPEVTQTPSHQVTQMGQEVILRCVPISNHLYFYWYRQILGQKVEFLVSFYNNEISEKSEIFDDQFSVERPDGSNFTLKIRSTKLEDSAMYFCASGKERGEKLFFGSGTQLSVL.

This sequence joins TRBV6-5 and TRBJ2-3; D might be TRBD2 (6 bases). The V end lost 8 bases, the J end lost 6 bases, and 18 bases lay between the germline ends. The CDR3 is made up of 14 amino acids. Germline values: CDR1 MNHEY, CDR2 SVGAGI. CDR3 loop: CASVSFGSLDTQYF. Here the CDR3 DNA reads TGTGCCAGCGTGTCATTCGGGAGCCTCGATACGCAGTATTTT.

Many counts were recorded for this clone. V usage is TRBV18 and J usage is TRBJ1-6; D possibly corresponds to TRBD1 (5 bases). The V end was cut by 3 bases, the J end by 4 bases, with 7 bases between. The CDR3 is 14 amino acids. CDR1 and CDR2 from the germline V gene are KGHSH and LQKENI. The CDR3 nucleotides are TGTGCCAGCTCACCGGCAGGGTATAATTCACCCCTCCACTTT. Its translation: CASSPAGYNSPLHF.

The chain is built from TRBV3-1 (or the pseudogene TRBV3-2) and TRBJ2-6; 11 nucleotides match TRBD2. Trimming at V came to 10 bases and at J to 0 bases, leaving 5 bases not matched to a gene. The CDR3 runs to 16 residues. The germline gives CDR1 LGHDT, CDR2 YNNKEL (reference sequence). The CDR3 bases are TGTGCCACCTCGGGACTAGCGGTCTCTGGGGCCAACGTCCTGACTTTC. Translation gives CATSGLAVSGANVLTF.

This rearrangement joins TRBV3-1 (or the pseudogene TRBV3-2) to TRBJ2-4, with 11 bases matching TRBD1. The J segment lost 9 bases and the V segment lost 4 bases, leaving 5 bases of the junction unmatched. CDR3 length equals 14 residues. Germline V gene sequence: CDR1 LGHDT, CDR2 YNNKEL (reference sequence). The CDR3 bases are TGTGCCAGCAGCCCCGGACAGGGGGCGGTCATTCAGTACTTC. Encoded protein: CASSPGQGAVIQYF.